Listed below are T cell receptor beta chains from one sample, sequenced in a study of control samples from healthy donors and cancer patients. TCRdb keeps only in-frame clones here, not all; method: immunoSEQ multiplex PCR. This sample has roughly 130,000 clones; over 90% occur once, and the top ten carry over 12%. Sequenced sample: PBMCs. The receptor source for this set is a man between 60 and 70 years old with colorectal cancer. Each CDR3 is given with its conserved first and last residue. A D gene is named only where the DNA matches it firmly.

TRBJ1-1,TRBV19,14,.,TGTGCCAGTAGTATCGGATTCATGAACACTGAAGCTTTCTTT,CASSIGFMNTEAFF
TRBJ1-6,TRBV21-1,21,.,TGTGCCAGCAGCCGTCCTCGTTCGGGACAGGGGGTATCCTCCTATAATTCACCCCTCCACTTT,CASSRPRSGQGVSSYNSPLHF
TRBJ2-3,TRBV5-6,16,.,TGTGCCAGCAGCTACGGGACTCCCTACACCTCAGATACGCAGTATTTT,CASSYGTPYTSDTQYF
TRBJ2-3,TRBV29-1,14,TRBD1,TGCAGCGGTGCTTTCGGGACAGGGAGAGATACGCAGTATTTT,CSGAFGTGRDTQYF
TRBJ2-3,TRBV3-1/TRBV3-2,19,.,TGTGCCAGCAGCCCCCAATACCTGACTAGGAGTCTTAGCACAGATACGCAGTATTTT,CASSPQYLTRSLSTDTQYF
TRBJ1-6,TRBV27,17,.,TGTGCCAGCAGTTTTGGATACAGGGCCCGCCAAGGGTCACCCCTCCACTTT,CASSFGYRARQGSPLHF
TRBJ1-2,TRBV5-6,13,.,TGTGCCAGCAGCTTGGGCCGGGGTGGTGATAGCACCTTC,CASSLGRGGDSTF
TRBJ1-2,TRBV10-3,12,.,TGTGCCATCGGAACAGAGAACTATGGCTACACCTTC,CAIGTENYGYTF
TRBJ1-1,TRBV5-1,15,.,TGCGCCAGCAGCTGGACGGGGGGACTAAACACTGAAGCTTTCTTT,CASSWTGGLNTEAFF
TRBJ2-3,TRBV9,12,TRBD1,TGTGCCAGCAGCGCCGGGACAGGGCGGGAGTATTTT,CASSAGTGREYF
TRBJ1-5,TRBV7-2,15,TRBD1,TGTGCCAGCAGCGTGGACAGGGGGCAGTGGCAGCCCCAGCATTTT,CASSVDRGQWQPQHF